The 28 T cell receptor beta chains below all came from one sample that was sequenced in a study of T cell responses to AZD1222 COVID-19 vaccine. Sequenced by immunoSEQ multiplex PCR; TCRdb stores in-frame clones only, minus some. The sample has 89,000 or so clones, approximately 90% seen once; the top ten hold under 35%. The sample here was peripheral blood, taken 28 days after the second AZD1222 dose. The receptors stem from an adult who received the AZD1222 COVID-19 vaccine.

The V call is TRBV15, the J call TRBJ2-1; unclear D gene. This CDR3 comprises 17 residues. The V and J ends lost 1 base and 0 bases respectively, with 13 bases between them. CDR1 and CDR2 (germline): LNHNV, YYDKDF (reference sequence). CDR3 protein: CATSRVPSGHSYNEQFF. The CDR3 nucleotides read TGTGCCACCAGCAGAGTCCCGTCGGGCCACTCCTACAATGAGCAGTTCTTC.

The chain is built from TRBV19 and TRBJ1-5; no definite D call. The ends were cut back, 7 bases at V and 1 base at J, with 11 bases in the middle. Germline CDR1 is LNHDA and CDR2 is SQIVND (reference sequence). CDR3 length: 14 amino acids. In DNA, the CDR3 is TGTGCCAGTAACGGGGAAAGAAGCAATCAGCCCCAGCATTTT. It specifies CASNGERSNQPQHF. Full variable domain (remainder filled in from reference TRBV19 and TRBJ1-5): DGGITQSPKYLFRKEGQNVTLSCEQNLNHDAMYWYRQDPGQGLRLIYYSQIVNDFQKGDIAEGYSVSREKKESFPLTVTSAQKNPTAFYLCASNGERSNQPQHFGDGTRLSIL.

The V call is TRBV28, the J call TRBJ2-1; D possibly corresponds to TRBD2 (6 bases). The germline V gene has CDR1 MDHEN and CDR2 SYDVKM. The ends were cut back, 3 bases at V and 6 bases at J, with 18 bases in the middle. There are 16 residues in the CDR3. As DNA, the CDR3 is TGTGCCAGCAGTTTCGGTCGGCTAGCGTTTGGCAATGAGCAGTTCTTC. Its protein is CASSFGRLAFGNEQFF.

The rearrangement joins TRBV10-3 to TRBJ2-2; D gene unclear. V was clipped by 7 bases and J by 1 base, with 7 bases between them. CDR3 length: 13 amino acids. Germline-derived CDR1 and CDR2 are ENHRY and SYGVKD. The CDR3 nucleotides are TGTGCCATCACCCCAGGGAACACCGGGGAGCTGTTTTTT. The encoded protein is CAITPGNTGELFF.

The chain employs TRBV28 and TRBJ1-2, with D unresolved. Germline V CDR1 and CDR2: MDHEN, SYDVKM. This CDR3 has 15 amino acids. The V and J ends lost 4 bases and 7 bases respectively, with 19 bases between them. This CDR3 reads CASSSSLRARGGYTF. CDR3 sequence (DNA): TGTGCCAGCAGTTCATCCCTGAGGGCTAGAGGTGGCTACACCTTC.

The genes are TRBV10-3 and TRBJ2-2, with D possibly TRBD2 on 5 matching bases. Germline CDR1 reads ENHRY; CDR2 reads SYGVKD. Trimming left V 6 bases short and J 2 bases short, with 13 bases between. The CDR3 runs 15 residues. The chain's CDR3 is CAIRGFGDNTGELFF. CDR3 DNA: TGTGCCATCAGGGGATTCGGGGATAACACCGGGGAGCTGTTTTTT.

The chain joins TRBV20-1 to TRBJ2-7; 11 bases are a match to TRBD2. Trimming removed 3 bases from V and 1 base from J; junction bases left unmatched: 2. Germline V CDR1 and CDR2: DFQATT, SNEGSKA (reference sequence). The CDR3 totals 14 residues. CDR3 in DNA: TGCAGTGCTAGTGCTAGCGGGGGGTCCTACGAGCAGTACTTC. Encoded protein: CSASASGGSYEQYF.

The chain uses TRBV28 and TRBJ2-1, with D maybe TRBD2 (5 bases). The V and J ends lost 3 bases and 9 bases respectively, with 9 bases between them. The CDR3 length is 12 residues. Per germline, CDR1 MDHEN and CDR2 SYDVKM. The CDR3 DNA reads TGTGCCAGCAGTTTGAGGGAAATTGAGCAGTTCTTC. Residues: CASSLREIEQFF.

The chain has TRBV5-1 and TRBJ2-5; either TRBD1 or TRBD2 may fit D (5 bases each). V lost 7 bases and J 4 bases, leaving 17 bases between the germline ends. The germline gives CDR1 SGHRS, CDR2 YFSETQ. This CDR3 has 14 residues. This CDR3 is CASRPGRAGETQYF. The CDR3 DNA reads as TGCGCCAGCCGTCCGGGGCGGGCTGGAGAGACCCAGTACTTC.

This rearrangement joins TRBV6-5 to TRBJ2-7; D remains ambiguous. Trimming stripped 6 bases from V and 6 bases from J, with 9 bases between. The length of the CDR3 is 11 residues. CDR1 and CDR2 (germline): MNHEY, SVGAGI. The CDR3, as DNA: TGTGCCAGCAGGAACTACAGCGAGCAGTACTTC. This translates into CASRNYSEQYF.

The chain has TRBV11-3 and TRBJ2-7, with 9 nucleotides matching TRBD2. CDR1 and CDR2 from the germline V gene are SGHNT and YENEEA. Unmatched junction bases numbered 6, after V lost 4 bases and J lost 2 bases. The CDR3 spans 15 residues. CDR3 in amino acids: CASSSTSGPTYEQYF. CDR3 in DNA: TGTGCCAGCAGCTCAACTAGCGGGCCCACCTACGAGCAGTACTTC.

The chain links TRBV7-3 to TRBJ2-1; D is possibly TRBD2 (5 bases). The CDR3 extends over 14 amino acids. In germline, CDR1 is SGHTA, CDR2 FQGTGA. V dropped 6 bases and J dropped 6 bases, with 15 bases sitting between them. For the CDR3, the DNA is TGTGCCAGCAGGACCCGGGAACTGTGCAATGAGCAGTTCTTC. Residues: CASRTRELCNEQFF.

The V gene is TRBV19, the J gene TRBJ2-5; 14 nucleotides agree with TRBD2. V lost 5 bases, J lost 5 bases, and 7 bases stayed unmatched. The germline V gene has CDR1 LNHDA and CDR2 SQIVND (reference sequence). CDR3 length: 16 residues. CDR3 residues: CASSPRTSGRYETQYF. For the CDR3, the DNA is TGTGCCAGTAGTCCCCGGACTAGCGGGAGGTACGAGACCCAGTACTTC. The full variable domain, its missing parts supplied by reference TRBV19 and TRBJ2-5, is DGGITQSPKYLFRKEGQNVTLSCEQNLNHDAMYWYRQDPGQGLRLIYYSQIVNDFQKGDIAEGYSVSREKKESFPLTVTSAQKNPTAFYLCASSPRTSGRYETQYFGPGTRLLVL.

V is TRBV27 and J is TRBJ2-1, with a weak D call TRBD2 (6 bases). V dropped 0 bases and J dropped 9 bases, with 12 bases sitting between them. CDR3 length equals 14 residues. CDR1 and CDR2 from the germline V gene are MNHEY and SMNVEV (reference sequence). CDR3 sequence: CASSLSEGFGEQFF. The DNA for the CDR3 is TGTGCCAGCAGTTTATCGGAGGGGTTTGGTGAGCAGTTCTTC.

This chain uses TRBV11-2 with TRBJ2-7; a weak D match, TRBD1 (5 bases). V lost 7 bases to trimming and J lost 0 bases, with 13 bases between them. Germline CDR1 SGHAT, CDR2 FQNNGV. This CDR3 region has 14 residues. The CDR3 nucleotides are TGTGCCAGCACCCTGGGGCGGTTCTCCTACGAGCAGTACTTC. This translates into CASTLGRFSYEQYF.

This clone was picked up one time. This chain links TRBV19 with TRBJ2-3; D is possibly TRBD1 (6 bases). Per the germline V gene, CDR1 is LNHDA and CDR2 is SQIVND (reference sequence). V was pared by 7 bases and J by 5 bases, with 13 bases between. The CDR3 totals 13 residues. The CDR3 loop is CASTRTQGDTQYF. CDR3 coding DNA: TGTGCCAGTACCCGGACACAGGGAGATACGCAGTATTTT.

V and J are TRBV29-1 and TRBJ2-1; no clear D gene. Looked up from germline, CDR1 is SQVTM and CDR2 is ANQGSEA. The CDR3 loop spans 15 amino acids. V was cut by 1 base and J by 0 bases, with 10 bases left in between. CDR3 nucleotide sequence: TGCAGCGTTGAAGGTCGGTTTAACTCCTACAATGAGCAGTTCTTC. This sequence encodes CSVEGRFNSYNEQFF.

In nucleotides, the CDR3 is TGTGCCAGCAGCTTAGGCCGGGGGAAGGGAGAGACCCAGTACTTC. It encodes CASSLGRGKGETQYF. The chain couples TRBV7-9 to TRBJ2-5, with D possibly being TRBD2 (6 bases). The CDR3 is 15 residues long. Germline CDR1 reads SEHNR; CDR2 reads FQNEAQ (reference sequence). Between the trimmed V and J ends, which lost 1 base and 4 bases, there was a span of 13 bases.

The chain couples TRBV6-5 to TRBJ1-2, with a weak D call TRBD1 (5 bases). V gave up 5 bases and J gave up 0 bases, with 13 bases separating them. Germline CDR1 reads MNHEY; CDR2 reads SVGAGI. The CDR3 extends over 15 amino acids. The CDR3 reads CASSQQAGANYGYTF. In nucleotides, the CDR3 is TGTGCCAGCAGTCAACAGGCTGGGGCTAACTATGGCTACACCTTC.

The chain joins TRBV12-3 or TRBV12-4 to TRBJ1-5; D is unresolved. Trimming left V 5 bases short and J 4 bases short, with 6 bases between. The CDR3 covers 12 residues. The CDR3 is CASSPANQPQHF. The CDR3 DNA sequence: TGTGCCAGCAGTCCAGCAAATCAGCCCCAGCATTTT.

This clone has more than one count but fewer than ten. The chain uses TRBV9 and TRBJ1-4; 9 nucleotides line up with TRBD1. Germline lookup yields CDR1 SGDLS and CDR2 YYNGEE. The CDR3 length is 16 residues. Trimming removed 3 bases from V and 8 bases from J; junction bases left unmatched: 11. CDR3 bases: TGTGCCAGCAGCGCCCTCTGGGGGACAGGGAACGAAAAACTGTTTTTT. Translated: CASSALWGTGNEKLFF.

The chain is built from TRBV6-6 and TRBJ1-1; no definite D call. Germline CDR1 is MNHNY and CDR2 is SVGAGI (reference sequence). CDR3 size: 15 residues. V gave up 6 bases and J gave up 3 bases, with 17 bases separating them. CDR3 region: CASRGKGRRDTEAFF. CDR3 bases: TGTGCCAGCAGGGGTAAAGGGAGAAGGGACACTGAAGCTTTCTTT.

In DNA form, the CDR3 reads TGTGCCAGCAGCTCGGGGACAGGGGGCACCGGGGAGCTGTTTTTT. As protein: CASSSGTGGTGELFF. This chain links TRBV11-2 with TRBJ2-2, with 11 bases that match TRBD1. The V and J ends lost 4 bases and 4 bases, in that order; junction bases with no gene match: 2. CDR3 length: 15 amino acids. Looked up from germline, CDR1 is SGHAT and CDR2 is FQNNGV.

The V call is TRBV27, the J call TRBJ2-7; tentatively, D is TRBD1 or TRBD2 (5 bases each). The V end lost 1 base, the J end lost 4 bases, and 14 bases lay between the germline ends. Germline CDR1 is MNHEY and CDR2 is SMNVEV (reference sequence). The CDR3 is made up of 15 amino acids. The CDR3 region has the DNA TGTGCCAGCAGTTTATTGGGGACGACTGGATACGAGCAGTACTTC. Protein sequence: CASSLLGTTGYEQYF.

V and J are TRBV11-2 and TRBJ1-3; D call uncertain. This CDR3 has 17 residues. V lost 0 bases, J lost 0 bases, and 12 bases lay in between. The germline CDR1 and CDR2 sequences are SGHAT and FQNNGV. The CDR3 DNA reads as TGTGCCAGCAGCTTAGATGCCGCATACAGCTCTGGAAACACCATATATTTT. Its translation is CASSLDAAYSSGNTIYF.

The rearrangement joins TRBV19 to TRBJ1-2; tentative D call: TRBD1 (6 bases). With 7 bases removed from V and 0 bases from J, the gap between germline ends came to 18 bases. This CDR3 is built from 16 residues. Germline loops: CDR1 LNHDA, CDR2 SQIVND (reference sequence). The CDR3 sequence is CASNPTGRGANYGYTF. DNA for the CDR3: TGTGCCAGTAACCCTACAGGGCGGGGAGCTAACTATGGCTACACCTTC.

The chain recombines TRBV27 with TRBJ2-5; 8 nucleotides match TRBD2. Germline loops: CDR1 MNHEY, CDR2 SMNVEV (reference sequence). Trimming cost V 11 bases and J 2 bases; bases outside gene matches: 7. The CDR3 runs 13 residues. CDR3 protein: CAVGRVGQETQYF. The CDR3 DNA sequence: TGTGCCGTCGGGAGGGTAGGGCAAGAGACCCAGTACTTC.

This clone showed up just a few times. The rearrangement joins TRBV7-3 to TRBJ2-3; D is unresolved. From germline, CDR1 is SGHTA and CDR2 FQGTGA. Trimming cost V 5 bases and J 6 bases, with 15 bases left between them. The CDR3 is 14 amino acids. Here the CDR3 DNA reads TGTGCCAGCAGCCTTGACTCCATGAGGGATACGCAGTATTTT. Translating gives CASSLDSMRDTQYF.